This is a list of T cell receptor beta chains from one sample in a study of radiation and T cells in renal cell carcinoma. Clones were sequenced by immunoSEQ multiplex PCR, and TCRdb holds only the in-frame ones, with some missing. The table includes about 100,000 clones, around 84% detected once. The sequenced sample was blood, obtained from a patient whose treatment included radiotherapy and nephrectomy. Receptors originate from a man aged 60 to 69 with renal cell carcinoma. The CDR3 runs from the conserved cysteine through the conserved F or W. A D gene is named only where the DNA matches it firmly. Not all rows give a size; the values are once, few, many and, for expanded clones, a class.

few 11 TRBJ2-7 . TRBV5-1 CASRGGYEQYF TGCGCCAGCAGGGGCGGATACGAGCAGTACTTC
. 17 TRBJ1-1 . TRBV5-1 CASSSARGAEINTEAFF TGCGCCAGCAGCTCGGCGAGGGGCGCGGAAATCAACACTGAAGCTTTCTTT
. 14 TRBJ2-2 . TRBV4-3 CASSYRAWAGELFF TGCGCCAGCAGCTACAGGGCTTGGGCCGGGGAGCTGTTTTTT
. 15 TRBJ2-1 . TRBV11-2 CASSLEGFTADEQFF TGTGCCAGCAGCTTAGAAGGTTTCACTGCCGACGAGCAGTTCTTC
. 15 TRBJ1-6 . TRBV2 CASSAEAAGFSPLHF TGTGCCAGCAGTGCCGAAGCCGCAGGATTTTCACCCCTCCACTTT
. 15 TRBJ2-7 TRBD1 TRBV4-3 CASSPSWTGSYEQYF TGCGCCAGCAGCCCTTCCTGGACAGGCTCCTACGAGCAGTACTTC
. 15 TRBJ1-1 TRBD1 TRBV9 CASSVEGALNTEAFF TGTGCCAGCAGCGTAGAGGGGGCGCTGAACACTGAAGCTTTCTTT
. 17 TRBJ2-2 . TRBV27 CASSFLGRSRITGELFF TGTGCCAGCAGTTTCCTGGGGAGAAGTCGAATCACCGGGGAGCTGTTTTTT
. 17 TRBJ2-1 TRBD2 TRBV7-6 CASSLWHPGEGHNEQFF TGTGCCAGCAGCTTATGGCATCCCGGGGAGGGCCACAATGAGCAGTTCTTC
. 14 TRBJ2-7 TRBD2 TRBV10-3 CAISDLLAGASPVF TGTGCCATCAGTGACTTACTAGCGGGAGCTTCGCCTGTATTC
. 16 TRBJ1-4 . TRBV15 CATSEGRGRTNEKLFF TGTGCCACCAGCGAAGGACGGGGTCGGACTAATGAAAAACTGTTTTTT
. 13 TRBJ1-4 . TRBV7-2 CASSLATNEKLFF TGTGCCAGCAGCTTAGCGACAAATGAAAAACTGTTTTTT